A single sample gave rise to the 2 T cell receptor beta chains below, sequenced in a study of PD-1 blockade in classical Hodgkin lymphoma (dated by TCRdb to about 2020). The library came from the immunoSEQ multiplex PCR assay. The clones in this table, taken by TCRdb from immuneACCESS, are in-frame only. Not every clone is retained; where verified, under half of the shortfall comes from an unresolved V gene, and the cause of the rest is unknown. This sample has about 21,000 clones in its table, and 85% to 90% of those were observed once. The leading ten clones occupy roughly 7.4% of the sample. In the paper's terms, the time point label means: newly diagnosed, previously untreated cHL patient sample. Magnetic negative selection with a Miltenyi CD8+ T cell isolation kit was used to purify CD8+ T cells from thawed PBMCs. Sequencing was carried out using CD8+ T cells from blood. All receptors derive from a human donor with classical Hodgkin lymphoma.

This chain uses TRBV5-6 with TRBJ2-7; D not resolved. V was pared by 6 bases and J by 3 bases, with 13 bases between. There are 13 residues in the CDR3. Germline V gives CDR1 SGHDT, CDR2 YYEEEE. The CDR3 reads CASNLNADYEQYF. The CDR3 region has the DNA TGTGCCAGCAACTTAAACGCCGACTACGAGCAGTACTTC. The full variable domain, in which reference TRBV5-6 and TRBJ2-7 provide the parts outside the CDR3, is DAGVTQSPTHLIKTRGQQVTLRCSPKSGHDTVSWYQQALGQGPQFIFQYYEEEERQRGNFPDRFSGHQFPNYSSELNVNALLLGDSALYLCASNLNADYEQYFGPGTRLTVT.

The chain carries TRBV6-5 and TRBJ2-5; D not resolved. The CDR3 loop spans 14 amino acids. Trimming removed 0 bases at V and 7 bases at J, with 12 bases between. The germline gives CDR1 MNHEY, CDR2 SVGAGI. The CDR3 DNA reads as TGTGCCAGCAGTTACTCTCGAGACACGGGGACCCAGTACTTC. The encoded protein is CASSYSRDTGTQYF.